One sample yielded the 25 T cell receptor beta chains listed below, sequenced in a study of control samples from healthy donors and cancer patients. The table came from immunoSEQ multiplex PCR; TCRdb's copy has only in-frame clones and leaves some out. Of about 120,000 clones listed, 88% were seen once; the top ten hold roughly 3.2%. Sequencing input: blood. These receptors were taken from a man in his forties or fifties in good health.

V usage is TRBV11-3 and J usage is TRBJ2-2; 11 positions match TRBD1. This CDR3 is 15 amino acids long. Germline trimming cut 3 bases from V and 5 bases from J; bases unmatched to any gene: 2. From germline, CDR1 is SGHNT and CDR2 YENEEA. DNA of the CDR3: TGTGCCAGCAGCTTTGGGACAGGGGGGACCGGGGAGCTGTTTTTT. This codes for CASSFGTGGTGELFF.

The chain carries TRBV18 and TRBJ2-3; D tentatively fits TRBD1 or TRBD2 (6 bases each). The germline gives CDR1 KGHSH, CDR2 LQKENI. The CDR3 has 13 amino acids. Trimming took off 4 bases at V and 4 bases at J, with 9 bases between the two ends. The CDR3 coding sequence is TGTGCCAGCTCACTAGGGGGGCCAGATACGCAGTATTTT. It yields the protein CASSLGGPDTQYF.

The chain is built from TRBV4-3 and TRBJ1-1; no clear D. The CDR3 sequence is 14 residues long. Germline CDR1 LGHNA, CDR2 YSLEER. V lost 0 bases and J lost 0, with 5 bases in between. DNA for the CDR3: TGCGCCAGCAGCCAAGAAAGGGTGAACACTGAAGCTTTCTTT. It encodes CASSQERVNTEAFF.

The V call is TRBV19, the J call TRBJ2-5; 13 nucleotides match TRBD2. The V segment lost 3 bases and the J segment 4 bases; nucleotides outside the gene matches: 2. This CDR3 spans 15 amino acids. Germline V gene sequence: CDR1 LNHDA, CDR2 SQIVND (reference sequence). The CDR3 region has the DNA TGTGCCAGTAGTATTACTAGCGGGGGGGTAGAGACCCAGTACTTC. Amino acids: CASSITSGGVETQYF.

The rearrangement joins TRBV24-1 to TRBJ2-7; tentative D call: TRBD1 (5 bases). The V and J ends lost 4 bases and 2 bases respectively, with 8 bases between them. The germline CDR1 and CDR2 sequences are KGHDR and SFDVKD. This CDR3 comprises 13 residues. The CDR3 DNA is TGTGCCACCAGTGAGCAGGGAACCTACGAGCAGTACTTC. Translated: CATSEQGTYEQYF.

This chain connects TRBV7-3 to TRBJ1-5, with D maybe TRBD1 (5 bases). Trimming pared 1 base from V and 1 base from J, leaving 8 bases between. Per the germline V gene, CDR1 is SGHTA and CDR2 is FQGTGA. This CDR3 is built from 15 residues. CDR3 sequence (DNA): TGTGCCAGCAGCTTAAGCTCAGGGAGCAATCAGCCCCAGCATTTT. It yields the protein CASSLSSGSNQPQHF.

The chain employs TRBV3-1 (or the pseudogene TRBV3-2) and TRBJ2-3; 8 bases agree with TRBD2. The CDR3 is 15 residues long. Germline assignment: CDR1 LGHDT and CDR2 YNNKEL (reference sequence). Trimming removed 10 bases from V and 4 bases from J; junction bases left unmatched: 13. The DNA for the CDR3 is TGTGCCACCCGGCGGGGGGATTTGGTCGCAGATACGCAGTATTTT. This codes for CATRRGDLVADTQYF.

The chain uses TRBV7-8 and TRBJ1-3; D is unclear. The germline gives CDR1 SGHVS, CDR2 FQNEAQ. The CDR3 consists of 12 residues. Trimming took 3 bases from V and 0 from J, leaving 0 bases between them. This chain's CDR3 is CASSFSGNTIYF. CDR3 nucleotide sequence: TGTGCCAGCAGCTTCTCTGGAAACACCATATATTTT.

This clone was found a few times. The chain carries TRBV5-6 and TRBJ1-6; no definite D call. There are 15 residues in the CDR3. Germline loops: CDR1 SGHDT, CDR2 YYEEEE. V dropped 0 bases and J dropped 0 bases, with 4 bases sitting between them. Here the CDR3 reads CASSLGSSYNSPLHF. CDR3 bases: TGTGCCAGCAGCTTGGGGAGCTCCTATAATTCACCCCTCCACTTT.

This sequence joins TRBV6-5 and TRBJ1-1; D unclear. Trimming removed 5 bases at V and 3 bases at J, with 10 bases between. This CDR3 region has 13 residues. The germline V gene encodes CDR1 MNHEY and CDR2 SVGAGI. CDR3 residues: CASSQQAHTEAFF. The CDR3 nucleotides are TGTGCCAGCAGTCAGCAGGCTCACACTGAAGCTTTCTTT.

The chain employs TRBV2 and TRBJ1-1; D not certain. V shed 6 bases and J shed 0 bases, with 11 bases lying between them. The length of the CDR3 is 14 residues. Germline V lookup: CDR1 SNHLY, CDR2 FYNNEI. In DNA form, the CDR3 reads TGTGCCAGCAGCCCTTTTAGCATGAACACTGAAGCTTTCTTT. As protein: CASSPFSMNTEAFF.

The CDR3 loop reads CASSQDPGANVLTF. In DNA, the CDR3 is TGTGCCAGCAGCCAAGACCCTGGGGCCAACGTCCTGACTTTC. The chain has TRBV7-6 and TRBJ2-6; no reliable D call. The length of the CDR3 is 14 residues. Germline CDR1 SGHVS, CDR2 FNYEAQ. V was pared by 5 bases and J by 2 bases, with 7 bases between.

CDR3 nucleotides: TGTGCCAGCAGCTCGGTAAGGACCCTCTCTGGAAACACCATATATTTT. Encoded protein: CASSSVRTLSGNTIYF. The chain carries TRBV5-6 and TRBJ1-3, with D hard to call. The CDR3 consists of 16 residues. Germline V gene data show CDR1 as SGHDT and CDR2 as YYEEEE. V lost 3 bases and J 0 bases, leaving 13 bases between the germline ends.

V is TRBV13 and J is TRBJ2-3; no firm D call. CDR1 PRHDT and CDR2 FYEKMQ come from the germline V gene (reference sequence). V lost 2 bases to trimming and J lost 3 bases, with 6 bases between them. The CDR3 totals 13 residues. DNA for the CDR3: TGTGCCAGCAGCTTACGAAGTACAGATACGCAGTATTTT. Translation gives CASSLRSTDTQYF.

The chain links TRBV18 to TRBJ2-5; no firm D call. The V end lost 3 bases, the J end lost 4 bases, and 6 bases lay between the germline ends. The CDR3 runs 12 residues. CDR1 is KGHSH, CDR2 LQKENI, per germline. The CDR3 region is CASSPIGETQYF. As DNA, the CDR3 is TGTGCCAGCTCACCTATTGGAGAGACCCAGTACTTC.

This clone was observed a few times. This chain uses TRBV9 with TRBJ1-6; D is uncertain. The germline gives CDR1 SGDLS, CDR2 YYNGEE. V was shortened by 3 bases and J by 9 bases, with 7 bases between the two germline ends. The CDR3 consists of 12 residues. In nucleotides, the CDR3 is TGTGCCAGCAGCGGGGTCGGTTCACCCCTCCACTTT. This codes for CASSGVGSPLHF.

V and J are TRBV18 and TRBJ1-1; TRBD1 is a possible D gene (5 bases). Germline values: CDR1 KGHSH, CDR2 LQKENI. The CDR3 extends over 14 amino acids. V lost 6 bases and J 3 bases, leaving 14 bases between the germline ends. CDR3 region: CASSTGGSYTEAFF. As DNA, the CDR3 is TGTGCCAGCTCTACGGGGGGTTCTTACACTGAAGCTTTCTTT.

V usage is TRBV5-6 and J usage is TRBJ1-2; weak D call: TRBD1 (5 bases). The CDR3 consists of 14 residues. V shed 6 bases and J shed 4 bases, with 16 bases lying between them. Germline V gene lookup returns CDR1 SGHDT and CDR2 YYEEEE. The DNA for the CDR3 is TGTGCCAGCAATCGGGACGGAGCATCCTATGGCTACACCTTC. Its protein product is CASNRDGASYGYTF. Full variable domain (rest looked up from reference TRBV5-6 and TRBJ1-2): DAGVTQSPTHLIKTRGQQVTLRCSPKSGHDTVSWYQQALGQGPQFIFQYYEEEERQRGNFPDRFSGHQFPNYSSELNVNALLLGDSALYLCASNRDGASYGYTFGSGTRLTVV.

CDR3 coding DNA: TGTGCCAGCAGCTTAGGCGGGGGACAGGGGGTAGCCAAAAACATTCAGTACTTC. Translating gives CASSLGGGQGVAKNIQYF. This chain joins TRBV7-8 and TRBJ2-4; 11 nucleotides align to TRBD1. This CDR3 is built from 18 residues. Germline CDR1 and CDR2: SGHVS and FQNEAQ. V lost 1 base, J lost 0 bases, and 5 bases stayed unmatched.

The rearrangement uses TRBV4-2 and TRBJ2-3, with 9 positions matching TRBD2. The V gene's germline CDR1 is LGHNA and CDR2 YNFKEQ. The J segment lost 4 bases and the V segment lost 0 bases, leaving 17 bases of the junction unmatched. The CDR3 consists of 20 residues. The DNA of the CDR3 is TGTGCCAGCAGCCAAGACCCGCCTCCAATTCAGGCGGGGGGGCCAGATACGCAGTATTTT. Translation: CASSQDPPPIQAGGPDTQYF.

V gene TRBV7-2 combines with J gene TRBJ2-2, with D maybe TRBD1 (6 bases). Germline V gene lookup returns CDR1 SGHTA and CDR2 FQGNSA. V was pared by 10 bases and J by 6 bases, with 24 bases between. This CDR3 region has 16 residues. The CDR3 sequence is CATHSKSQGLAGELFF. As DNA, the CDR3 is TGTGCCACACACTCGAAATCCCAGGGGCTCGCCGGGGAGCTGTTTTTT.

The rearrangement links TRBV4-1 to TRBJ1-2, with D unclear. Germline V gene sequence: CDR1 MGHRA, CDR2 YSYEKL. This CDR3 region has 15 residues. V lost 2 bases, J lost 4 bases, and 14 bases lay in between. In nucleotides, the CDR3 is TGCGCCAGCAGCCAATCATCTTCCGGATTCTATGGCTACACCTTC. It is translated as CASSQSSSGFYGYTF.

CDR3 region: CASRGGSAQPQHF. Written as DNA, the CDR3 is TGTGCCAGCAGGGGGGGTAGCGCTCAGCCCCAGCATTTT. V gene TRBV12-3 or TRBV12-4 combines with J gene TRBJ1-5; a weak D match, TRBD1 (5 bases). The V and J ends lost 6 bases and 6 bases respectively, with 12 bases between them. This CDR3 is 13 amino acids long.

The chain employs TRBV29-1 and TRBJ1-2, with 8 nucleotides matching TRBD1. The CDR3 runs to 13 residues. Germline V gives CDR1 SQVTM, CDR2 ANQGSEA. V shed 6 bases and J 3 bases; nucleotides not matched to a gene: 6. CDR3 nucleotides: TGCAGCGTAGGGACAGGCGGCGACTATGGCTACACCTTC. This sequence encodes CSVGTGGDYGYTF.

This chain connects TRBV7-9 to TRBJ1-4; D is unresolved. The CDR3 contains 14 residues. Trimming took off 1 base at V and 12 bases at J, with 15 bases between the two ends. Germline-derived CDR1 and CDR2 are SEHNR and FQNEAQ (reference sequence). The DNA of the CDR3 is TGTGCCAGCAGCTTAGGGCAACTTGGGGATGAACTGTTTTTT. Its protein product is CASSLGQLGDELFF.